Detailed here is one TCR beta chain. Its specificity is not known. The data are from a study of blood T cells in healthy people across ages. With V trimmed by 7 bases and J by 5 bases, 28 bases remained unmatched. This CDR3 comprises 20 residues. CDR1 and CDR2 from the germline V gene are LGHNT and FRNRAP. Whole-study findings and limits: Measured against age, TCR beta diversity per million T cells decreased in a roughly linear manner.

The use of a sample-barcoded 5' primer and a J-beta primer mix characterized a second PCR of 7 to 11 cycles. Every individual sample yielded 2.5 million or more paired-end reads (each containing CDR3). MiXCR, run by TCRdb on the 5' RACE reads, gives a single entry per CDR3 protein. The sample includes 850,000 to 1,100,000 distinct CDR3 sequences, approximately 38% of them seen just once. The TCR originated in a young man in good health. The sample consisted of blood. The chain links TRBV12-5 to TRBJ1-2, with 7 nucleotides matching TRBD1. This chain's CDR3 is CASDSDLRDGQARWEYGYTF. The DNA of the CDR3 is TGTGCTAGTGACTCAGATCTCCGGGACGGACAGGCAAGGTGGGAATATGGCTACACCTTC.